This entry features one T cell receptor (beta chain) sequence. PCR involved 60 Vbeta and 13 Jbeta primers. Profiled with immunoSEQ multiplex PCR; TCRdb holds only in-frame clones, not every one. The sample lists about 190,000 clones, roughly four fifths occurring once. The sample originates from a study of cytomegalovirus exposure and HLA in healthy donors. This CDR3 spans 16 amino acids. Germline loops: CDR1 MNHGY, CDR2 SAAAGT. V gave up 5 bases and J gave up 3 bases; unmatched junction bases: 10. The origin of this receptor is a woman aged 25 to 39 in good health and CMV-seropositive. The rearrangement uses TRBV6-8 and TRBJ1-5, with 7 bases lining up with TRBD1. Material for sequencing was PBMCs. The CDR3 spells CASSRTGRRHNQPQHF. In DNA, the CDR3 is TGTGCCAGCAGTCGGACAGGAAGACGACACAATCAGCCCCAGCATTTT.